This T cell receptor (beta chain) is drawn from a study of CD8+ T cells in alopecia areata. Across the study: The drug, oral tofacitinib, was given to treated patients at 5 to 10 mg twice daily. The study, taken as a whole, reports: With one nonresponder, baseline CD8+ expansion's link to response remains uncertain. It was less clear whether patients shared TCRs than it was in mice, possibly because of HLA. Lesional scalp, especially alopecia totalis/universalis, showed higher clonality than normal scalp.

In each case, RNA was isolated and then reverse transcribed into cDNA as the sequencing template. Libraries were prepared by immunoSEQ multiplex PCR; TCRdb keeps only in-frame clonotypes and omits some of them. The data contain about 190,000 clones, approximately 60% of them singletons. This sample's treatment: oral pan-JAK inhibitor, 5-10 mg twice daily. Per the germline V gene, CDR1 is LGHNA and CDR2 is YSLEER. This CDR3 region has 14 residues. V lost 1 base and J lost 8, with 12 bases in between. The table lists this clone with a few counts. Its antigen is unidentified. Here the sequenced sample was CD4+ T cells sorted from blood, taken at week 4, from a patient treated with tofacitinib. The clonotype was recovered from a human donor with alopecia areata. This sequence joins TRBV4-3 and TRBJ1-5; D gene ambiguous. This CDR3 reads CASSQGRLGKPQHF. The CDR3, as DNA: TGCGCCAGCAGCCAAGGTCGCTTAGGGAAGCCCCAGCATTTT.